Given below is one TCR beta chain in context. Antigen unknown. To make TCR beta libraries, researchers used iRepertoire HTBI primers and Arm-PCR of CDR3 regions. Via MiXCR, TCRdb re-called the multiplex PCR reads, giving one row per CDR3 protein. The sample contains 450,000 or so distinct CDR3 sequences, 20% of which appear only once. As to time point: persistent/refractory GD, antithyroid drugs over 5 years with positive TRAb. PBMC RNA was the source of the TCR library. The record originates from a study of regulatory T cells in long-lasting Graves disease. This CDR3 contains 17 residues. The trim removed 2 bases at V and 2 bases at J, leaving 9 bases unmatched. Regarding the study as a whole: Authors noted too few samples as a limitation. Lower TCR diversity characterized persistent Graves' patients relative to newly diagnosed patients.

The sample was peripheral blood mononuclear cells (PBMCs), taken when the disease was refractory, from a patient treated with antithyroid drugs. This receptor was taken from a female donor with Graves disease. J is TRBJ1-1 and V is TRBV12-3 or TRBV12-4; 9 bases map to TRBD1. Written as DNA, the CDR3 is TGTGCCAGCAGTTTAAGGCCGGGACAGGGCTTAAACACTGAAGCTTTCTTT. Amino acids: CASSLRPGQGLNTEAFF.